Each of the 13 T cell receptor beta chains below was sequenced from the same sample in a study of blood T cell repertoires in COVID-19. The method was immunoSEQ multiplex PCR; TCRdb's version includes in-frame clones alone and lacks a portion of them. The sample consists of tens of thousands of clones, roughly 88% of them appearing once. Sequenced input: peripheral blood. Receptor source: a man younger than 45 with acute or convalescent COVID-19.

The V call is TRBV11-2, the J call TRBJ2-7, with D tentatively TRBD2 (6 bases). This CDR3 region has 15 residues. CDR1 and CDR2 from the germline V gene are SGHAT and FQNNGV. V shed 0 bases and J shed 2 bases, with 11 bases lying between them. The CDR3 coding sequence is TGTGCCAGCAGCTTAGATATGGGGGGTGCCTACGAGCAGTACGTC. Amino acid sequence: CASSLDMGGAYEQYV.

Of note for this clone: Other DNA sequences of this sample code for an identical CDR3. The chain employs TRBV5-4 and TRBJ1-2; a possible D gene is TRBD1 (5 bases). V lost 3 bases to trimming and J lost 4 bases, with 7 bases between them. The CDR3 is 12 amino acids. Germline loops: CDR1 SGHNT, CDR2 YYREEE (reference sequence). This CDR3 reads CASSSDSYGYTF. CDR3 DNA sequence: TGTGCCAGCAGCTCAGACAGCTATGGCTACACCTTC.

J is TRBJ2-7 and V is TRBV9; 8 bases match TRBD1. V lost 4 bases, J lost 4 bases, and 7 bases stayed unmatched. The CDR3 loop spans 14 amino acids. Per germline, CDR1 SGDLS and CDR2 YYNGEE. The DNA for the CDR3 is TGTGCCAGCAGCCCTCAAGACAGGGGTTACGAGCAGTACGTC. This encodes CASSPQDRGYEQYV.

The chain carries TRBV4-1 and TRBJ1-2; D not certain. V dropped 6 bases and J dropped 1 base, with 18 bases sitting between them. Per the germline V gene, CDR1 is MGHRA and CDR2 is YSYEKL. The CDR3 contains 16 residues. The CDR3 bases are TGCGCCAGCAGTCACAAGGCGGGTACAGATAACTATGGCTACACCTTC. Its protein product is CASSHKAGTDNYGYTF.

This clone was detected only once. This sequence joins TRBV6-5 and TRBJ1-4, with 11 bases matching TRBD1. The CDR3 loop spans 14 amino acids. V trimming: 6 bases; J trimming: 7 bases; junction bases outside the gene matches: 4. Per germline, CDR1 MNHEY and CDR2 SVGAGI. For the CDR3, the DNA is TGTGCCAGCAGCAGGGACAGGGGGAGTGAAAAACTGTTTTTT. It codes for CASSRDRGSEKLFF.

The rearrangement uses TRBV9 and TRBJ2-1; D might be TRBD1 (5 bases). Trimming removed 3 bases at V and 9 bases at J, with 16 bases between. Looked up from germline, CDR1 is SGDLS and CDR2 is YYNGEE. The CDR3 totals 14 residues. Written as DNA, the CDR3 is TGTGCCAGCAGCGCGGCTCAGGGAACAGGTGAGCAGTTCTTC. This gives the protein CASSAAQGTGEQFF.

This clone has more than one count but fewer than ten. This rearrangement joins TRBV2 to TRBJ1-4; TRBD1 matches 9 bases. J lost 2 bases, V lost 6 bases, and 7 bases had no gene match. The V gene's germline CDR1 is SNHLY and CDR2 FYNNEI. The CDR3 contains 16 residues. CDR3 amino acids: CASRENRGPTNEKLFF. In nucleotides, the CDR3 is TGTGCCAGCAGAGAGAACAGGGGGCCCACTAATGAAAAACTGTTTTTT.

This clone was seen just once. The chain joins TRBV12-3 or TRBV12-4 to TRBJ1-1, with D possibly being TRBD1 (6 bases). V lost 5 bases and J 9 bases, leaving 13 bases between the germline ends. This CDR3 contains 12 residues. The CDR3 here is CASSPGTGKAFF. The CDR3 DNA reads as TGTGCCAGCAGTCCAGGAACAGGGAAAGCTTTCTTT.

The J gene is TRBJ1-2, the V gene TRBV2, with a weak D call TRBD1 (5 bases). This CDR3 has 13 amino acids. Germline V lookup: CDR1 SNHLY, CDR2 FYNNEI. Trimming pared 7 bases from V and 1 base from J, leaving 10 bases between. This CDR3 is CASIGGGNYGYTF. The CDR3 region has the DNA TGTGCCAGCATTGGCGGGGGTAACTATGGCTACACCTTC.

The J gene is TRBJ1-5, the V gene TRBV7-8, with a possible D match to TRBD1 (5 bases). V was shortened by 5 bases and J by 7 bases, with 24 bases between the two germline ends. Germline loops: CDR1 SGHVS, CDR2 FQNEAQ. There are 17 residues in the CDR3. Here the CDR3 DNA reads TGTGCCAGCAGCCCTCTAGGTCCCTTTGGGGCAAGACAGCCCCAGCATTTT. Encoded protein: CASSPLGPFGARQPQHF.

The V gene is TRBV11-2, the J gene TRBJ2-1; 8 nucleotides match TRBD1. The germline gives CDR1 SGHAT, CDR2 FQNNGV. V lost 1 base to trimming and J lost 4 bases; unmatched junction nucleotides: 0. The CDR3 contains 14 residues. DNA for the CDR3: TGTGCCAGCAGCTTAGGGGACAGGTACAATGAGCAGTTCTTC. Its protein is CASSLGDRYNEQFF.

V usage is TRBV9 and J usage is TRBJ1-1; 9 positions match TRBD1. CDR1 is SGDLS, CDR2 YYNGEE, per germline. The CDR3 runs to 16 residues. V was clipped by 2 bases and J by 0 bases; unmatched bases: 5. CDR3 sequence: CASSVRDRVLNTEAFF. The CDR3 DNA reads TGTGCCAGCAGCGTGAGGGACAGGGTCTTGAACACTGAAGCTTTCTTT. Based on the CDR3 plus reference TRBV9 and TRBJ1-1, the full variable domain is DSGVTQTPKHLITATGQRVTLRCSPRSGDLSVYWYQQSLDQGLQFLIQYYNGEERAKGNILERFSAQQFPDLHSELNLSSLELGDSALYFCASSVRDRVLNTEAFFGQGTRLTVV.

J is TRBJ2-3 and V is TRBV5-4; 8 nucleotides line up with TRBD1. Germline loops: CDR1 SGHNT, CDR2 YYREEE (reference sequence). The CDR3 is made up of 14 amino acids. Trimming at V came to 4 bases and at J to 4 bases, leaving 5 bases not matched to a gene. CDR3 in amino acids: CASSKGQGPDTQYF. The CDR3 bases are TGTGCCAGCAGCAAAGGACAGGGCCCAGATACGCAGTATTTT.